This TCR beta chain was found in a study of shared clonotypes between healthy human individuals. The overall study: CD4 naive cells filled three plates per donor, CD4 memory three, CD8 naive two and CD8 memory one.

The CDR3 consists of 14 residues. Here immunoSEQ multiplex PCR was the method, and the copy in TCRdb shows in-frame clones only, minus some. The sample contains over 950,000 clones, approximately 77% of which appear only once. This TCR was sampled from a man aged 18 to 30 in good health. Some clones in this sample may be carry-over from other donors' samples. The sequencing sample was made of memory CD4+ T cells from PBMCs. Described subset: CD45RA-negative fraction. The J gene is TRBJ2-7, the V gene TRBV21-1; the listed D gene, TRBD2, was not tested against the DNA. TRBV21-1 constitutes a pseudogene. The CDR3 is CASSKVEKHYEQYF. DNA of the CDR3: TGTGCCAGCAGCAAAGTCGAGAAGCACTACGAGCAGTACTTC.